This is a list of T cell receptor beta chains from one sample in a study of cytomegalovirus exposure and HLA in healthy donors. Clones were sequenced by immunoSEQ multiplex PCR, and TCRdb holds only the in-frame ones, with some missing. The repertoire includes 170,000 or so clones, approximately 80% of them detected once, and 4% to 6% sits in the top ten. Sequenced: PBMCs. These receptors originate from a man in his late teens or twenties in good health and CMV-seronegative. Both conserved end residues are part of each CDR3. The order of the fields is V gene, J gene, D gene, clone size, CDR3 DNA, CDR3 protein. A D gene is named only where the DNA matches it firmly. The size field is filled for only some rows; it gives once, few, many or a size class.

V gene: TRBV5-1
J gene: TRBJ2-3
D gene: TRBD2
clone size: -
CDR3 DNA: TGCGCCAGCAGACCCGGGACTACCGTAACAGATACGCAGTATTTT
CDR3 protein: CASRPGTTVTDTQYF

V gene: TRBV18
J gene: TRBJ2-7
D gene: -
clone size: once
CDR3 DNA: TGTGCCAGCTCACCCGGGGGGCGGCACTCCTACGAGCAGTACTTC
CDR3 protein: CASSPGGRHSYEQYF

V gene: TRBV7-2
J gene: TRBJ2-1
D gene: -
clone size: -
CDR3 DNA: TGTGCCAGCAGCTTAGGTTATTGGCATGAGCAGTTCTTC
CDR3 protein: CASSLGYWHEQFF

V gene: TRBV29-1
J gene: TRBJ1-1
D gene: -
clone size: -
CDR3 DNA: TGCAGCGTTGAAGAAACCAGGAACACTGAAGCTTTCTTT
CDR3 protein: CSVEETRNTEAFF

V gene: TRBV6-5
J gene: TRBJ1-5
D gene: TRBD1
clone size: once
CDR3 DNA: TGTGCCAGCAGTCCGGACAGGATCAATCAGCCCCAGCATTTT
CDR3 protein: CASSPDRINQPQHF

V gene: TRBV11-3
J gene: TRBJ2-2
D gene: TRBD2
clone size: -
CDR3 DNA: TGTGCCAGCAGCACCTGGACTAGCGGGACCCCCGGGGAGCTGTTTTTT
CDR3 protein: CASSTWTSGTPGELFF

V gene: TRBV7-8
J gene: TRBJ2-1
D gene: TRBD2
clone size: once
CDR3 DNA: TGTGCCAGCAGCCGGGCGGGAGTCCTCAATGAGCAGTTCTTC
CDR3 protein: CASSRAGVLNEQFF

V gene: TRBV4-2
J gene: TRBJ1-2
D gene: TRBD1
clone size: -
CDR3 DNA: TGTGCCAGCAGCATTCACCCGGGACAGCAAGGTGGCTACACCTTC
CDR3 protein: CASSIHPGQQGGYTF

V gene: TRBV7-9
J gene: TRBJ1-1
D gene: -
clone size: -
CDR3 DNA: TGTGCCAGCAGCCAAGGGGGTACTGAAGCTTTCTTT
CDR3 protein: CASSQGGTEAFF

V gene: TRBV27
J gene: TRBJ1-2
D gene: TRBD1
clone size: -
CDR3 DNA: TGTGCCAGCAGTCTACAGGGGGAGGACTATGGCTACACCTTC
CDR3 protein: CASSLQGEDYGYTF

V gene: TRBV28
J gene: TRBJ2-2
D gene: -
clone size: -
CDR3 DNA: TGTGCCAGCAGTCGAACAGGGACCGGGGAGCTGTTTTTT
CDR3 protein: CASSRTGTGELFF

V gene: TRBV9
J gene: TRBJ2-3
D gene: TRBD2
clone size: -
CDR3 DNA: TGTGCCAGCAGCTCCGTTAGCGGGAGGGAAACAGATACGCAGTATTTT
CDR3 protein: CASSSVSGRETDTQYF

V gene: TRBV10-2
J gene: TRBJ2-6
D gene: TRBD1
clone size: few
CDR3 DNA: TGCGCCAGCAGACAGGGGGCGGGAGGGGCCAACGTCCTGACTTTC
CDR3 protein: CASRQGAGGANVLTF

V gene: TRBV9
J gene: TRBJ1-4
D gene: TRBD1
clone size: -
CDR3 DNA: TGTGCCAGCAGCCTGGCCGGGACAGGGAATGAAAAACTGTTTTTT
CDR3 protein: CASSLAGTGNEKLFF

V gene: TRBV4-2
J gene: TRBJ1-5
D gene: TRBD1
clone size: once
CDR3 DNA: TGTGCCAGCAGTCGTGACTCAGGGGGTAATCAGCCCCAGCATTTT
CDR3 protein: CASSRDSGGNQPQHF

V gene: TRBV28
J gene: TRBJ1-4
D gene: TRBD1
clone size: -
CDR3 DNA: TGTGCCAGCAGGCTCGCCAGGGGGCTAACTAATGAAAAACTGTTTTTT
CDR3 protein: CASRLARGLTNEKLFF

V gene: TRBV5-4
J gene: TRBJ2-7
D gene: TRBD2
clone size: -
CDR3 DNA: TGTGCCAGCAGCTGGGGGGGTCGATTAGGCTCCTACGAGCAGTACTTC
CDR3 protein: CASSWGGRLGSYEQYF

V gene: TRBV4-1
J gene: TRBJ1-4
D gene: TRBD1
clone size: few
CDR3 DNA: TGCGCCAGCAGCCACCACGTCAGGGGGTTGACTAATGAAAAACTGTTTTTT
CDR3 protein: CASSHHVRGLTNEKLFF

V gene: TRBV11-3
J gene: TRBJ2-3
D gene: TRBD2
clone size: -
CDR3 DNA: TGTGCCAGCAGCTTAGGGACACCATGGGAGGGCCTGACAGATACGCAGTATTTT
CDR3 protein: CASSLGTPWEGLTDTQYF

V gene: TRBV5-6
J gene: TRBJ1-2
D gene: -
clone size: -
CDR3 DNA: TGTGCCAGCAGCCTCGGACAGTTGGGGATCTATGGCTACACCTTC
CDR3 protein: CASSLGQLGIYGYTF

V gene: TRBV15
J gene: TRBJ1-2
D gene: -
clone size: -
CDR3 DNA: TGTGCCACCAGCAGAGGGGGGCCTAGTTTATTCTATGGCTACACCTTC
CDR3 protein: CATSRGGPSLFYGYTF

V gene: TRBV27
J gene: TRBJ2-7
D gene: -
clone size: -
CDR3 DNA: TGTGCCAGCAGCTGGCAAAAATTATCGGGCGAGCAGTACTTC
CDR3 protein: CASSWQKLSGEQYF